Listed below are T cell receptor beta chains from one sample, sequenced in a study of blood T cells in healthy people across ages. TCRdb ran MiXCR on the 5' RACE reads and lists one entry per CDR3 protein. The sample consists of hundreds of thousands of distinct CDR3 sequences, 30% to 45% of them appearing once. Sequencing input: blood. The receptors stem from a man younger than 35 in good health. Both conserved end residues are part of each CDR3. D genes are given only for firm matches. A row's size may be missing; if present it is once, few, many or a size class.

few	TRBD1	TRBV6-6	TRBJ2-3	CASSNPTGARKDTQYF	TGTGCCAGCAGTAATCCGACAGGGGCGAGAAAAGATACGCAGTATTTT
many	NA	TRBV20-1	TRBJ1-4	CSARDWGVNNEKLFF	TGCAGTGCTAGAGATTGGGGGGTCAATAATGAAAAACTGTTTTTT
many	NA	TRBV29-1	TRBJ2-5	CSVQSILLRETQYF	TGCAGCGTCCAGTCGATTCTCCTTAGAGAGACCCAGTACTTC
many	TRBD2	TRBV29-1	TRBJ2-1	CSAGLRLAVYNEQFF	TGCAGCGCCGGCTTGAGACTAGCGGTTTACAATGAGCAGTTCTTC
NA	NA	TRBV25-1	TRBJ1-1	CASSIGQTNTEAFF	TGTGCCAGCAGTATAGGGCAGACGAACACTGAAGCTTTCTTT
NA	NA	TRBV9	TRBJ1-1	CASSVVGGEAFF	TGTGCCAGCAGCGTAGTAGGGGGTGAAGCTTTCTTT
NA	NA	TRBV12-3/TRBV12-4	TRBJ2-1	CASSFTAGGNEQFF	TGTGCCAGCAGTTTTACCGCCGGAGGTAATGAGCAGTTCTTC
NA	NA	TRBV12-3/TRBV12-4	TRBJ2-7	CASSPAAFEQYF	TGTGCCAGCAGTCCTGCGGCTTTCGAGCAGTACTTC
few	TRBD1	TRBV24-1	TRBJ1-2	CATSDTGTGMSKGYTF	TGTGCCACCAGTGACACCGGGACAGGGATGTCAAAGGGCTACACCTTC
NA	NA	TRBV12-3/TRBV12-4	TRBJ2-5	CASSLTARGGGSYQETQYF	TGTGCCAGCAGTTTAACGGCTCGAGGTGGGGGATCGTACCAAGAGACCCAGTACTTC
few	NA	TRBV7-9	TRBJ2-1	CASSVMEYNEQFF	TGTGCCAGCAGCGTAATGGAGTACAATGAGCAGTTCTTC
NA	NA	TRBV2	TRBJ1-2	CASSGGPGRTNYGYTF	TGTGCCAGCAGTGGAGGACCGGGACGGACTAACTATGGCTACACCTTC
NA	NA	TRBV7-3	TRBJ1-2	CASSPWAKRGYTF	TGTGCCAGCAGCCCTTGGGCCAAGCGGGGCTACACCTTC
few	NA	TRBV5-1	TRBJ1-4	CASSKGPGLDPDEKLFF	TGCGCCAGCAGCAAAGGTCCAGGGCTGGACCCGGATGAAAAACTGTTTTTT
NA	NA	TRBV28	TRBJ2-7	CASSLEIVNEQYF	TGTGCCAGCAGTCTTGAGATAGTCAACGAGCAGTACTTC
few	TRBD1	TRBV4-3	TRBJ2-3	CASSQDDRAKDTQYF	TGCGCCAGCAGCCAAGATGACAGGGCGAAAGATACGCAGTATTTT
once	NA	TRBV6-1	TRBJ1-5	CASSEALMVGNQPQHF	TGTGCCAGCAGTGAAGCCCTTATGGTGGGCAATCAGCCCCAGCATTTT